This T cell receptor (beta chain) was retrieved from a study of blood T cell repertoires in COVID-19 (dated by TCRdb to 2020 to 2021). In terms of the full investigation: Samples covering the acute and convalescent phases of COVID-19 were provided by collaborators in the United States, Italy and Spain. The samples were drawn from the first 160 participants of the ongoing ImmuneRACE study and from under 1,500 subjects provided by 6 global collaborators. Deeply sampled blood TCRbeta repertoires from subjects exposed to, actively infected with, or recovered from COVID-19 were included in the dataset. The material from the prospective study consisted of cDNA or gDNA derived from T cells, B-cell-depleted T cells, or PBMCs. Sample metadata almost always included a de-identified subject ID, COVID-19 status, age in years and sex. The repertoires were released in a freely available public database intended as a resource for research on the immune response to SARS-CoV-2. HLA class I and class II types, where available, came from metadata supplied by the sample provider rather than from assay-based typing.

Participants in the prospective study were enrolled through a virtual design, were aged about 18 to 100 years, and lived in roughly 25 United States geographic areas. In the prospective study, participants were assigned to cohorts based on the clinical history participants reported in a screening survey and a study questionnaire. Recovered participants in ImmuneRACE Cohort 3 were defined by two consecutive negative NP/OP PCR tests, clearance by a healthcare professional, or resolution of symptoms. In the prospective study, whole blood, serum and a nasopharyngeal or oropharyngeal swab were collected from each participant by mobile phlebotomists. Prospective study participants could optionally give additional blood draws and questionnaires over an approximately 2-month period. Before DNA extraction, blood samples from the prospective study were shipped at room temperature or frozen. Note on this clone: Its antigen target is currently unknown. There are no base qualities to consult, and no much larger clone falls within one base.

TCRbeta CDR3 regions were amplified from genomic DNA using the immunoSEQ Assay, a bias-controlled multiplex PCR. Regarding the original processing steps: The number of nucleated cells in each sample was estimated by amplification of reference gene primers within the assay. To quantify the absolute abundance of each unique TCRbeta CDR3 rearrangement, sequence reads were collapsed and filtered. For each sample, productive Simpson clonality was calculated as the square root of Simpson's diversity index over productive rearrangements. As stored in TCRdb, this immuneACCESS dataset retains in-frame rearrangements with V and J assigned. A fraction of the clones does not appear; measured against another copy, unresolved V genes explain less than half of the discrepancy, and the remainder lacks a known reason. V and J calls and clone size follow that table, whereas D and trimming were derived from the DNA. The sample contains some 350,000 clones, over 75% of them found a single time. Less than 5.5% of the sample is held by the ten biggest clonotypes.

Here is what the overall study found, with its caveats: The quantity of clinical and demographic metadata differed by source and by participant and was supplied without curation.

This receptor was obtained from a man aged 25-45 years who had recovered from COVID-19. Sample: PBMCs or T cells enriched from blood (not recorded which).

This receptor carries the CDR3 CASSQAGLAGGLKVDEQFF. The nucleotide sequence reads TGCGCCAGCAGCCAAGCGGGACTAGCGGGGGGACTCAAAGTCGATGAGCAGTTCTTC. The chain links TRBV4-1 with TRBJ2-1; 15 bases in the middle match TRBD2. Ends trimmed: V by 1 base, J by 8 bases; bases unmatched to a gene: 12. CDR1 MGHRA and CDR2 YSYEKL were looked up in the germline V gene. Spanning cysteine to phenylalanine, the CDR3 consists of 19 amino acids. Kept here is only the CDR3 DNA, which spans 57 bases and is read in frame from base 1.